This TCR beta chain was sequenced during a study of blood T cell repertoires in COVID-19. Study in general: Sites in the United States, Italy and Spain provided acute and convalescent COVID-19 samples.

The assay was immunoSEQ multiplex PCR, and TCRdb's table has in-frame clones only and misses some. The sample yields a few hundred thousand clones, around 90% seen once. The CDR3 consists of 16 residues. Germline lookup yields CDR1 SNHLY and CDR2 FYNNEI. With V trimmed by 7 bases and J by 6 bases, 17 bases remained unmatched. This receptor was identified in a man in his late teens or twenties with COVID-19, enrolled during active disease. The rearrangement links TRBV2 to TRBJ1-2; 7 bases line up with TRBD1. Sequencing was done on a sample of peripheral blood. The CDR3 DNA follows: TGTGCCAGCAAGCCCAGGAGGGGGCGCCTGGAAAATGGCTACACCTTC. This encodes CASKPRRGRLENGYTF.